The 15 T cell receptor beta chains in this list originate from one sample, sequenced in a study of Graves' ophthalmopathy and Graves' hyperthyroidism. TCR beta CDR3 regions were amplified from RNA transcripts. Amplification began with first-round RT-PCR using HTBI primers, then second-round multiplex PCR was performed. In TCRdb, the multiplex PCR reads were re-called with MiXCR into one record per CDR3 protein. This sample has roughly 400,000 distinct CDR3 sequences, with 15% found just once. The sequencing sample was made of peripheral blood. These TCRs come from a woman aged 18-29 years with stable Graves' hyperthyroidism.

Many counts were recorded for this clonotype. The chain carries TRBV19 and TRBJ1-2; D unresolved. Trimming left V 7 bases short and J 8 bases short, with 23 bases between. Germline-derived CDR1 and CDR2 are LNHDA and SQIVND (reference sequence). This CDR3 has 15 residues. The CDR3 here is CASKDTDTLALGYTF. The CDR3 DNA reads as TGTGCCAGTAAAGACACCGACACGTTGGCTTTGGGCTACACCTTC.

J is TRBJ2-6 and V is TRBV27, with D possibly being TRBD1 or TRBD2 (6 bases each). The CDR3 has 18 residues. Germline CDR1 MNHEY, CDR2 SMNVEV (reference sequence). Trimming pared 7 bases from V and 2 bases from J, leaving 21 bases between. This chain's CDR3 is CASTPLILGGAGANVLTF. CDR3 bases: TGTGCCAGCACTCCCCTAATTTTGGGGGGCGCTGGGGCCAACGTCCTGACTTTC.

About this clonotype: Just one base apart from a much larger clone, this may be a read error. The chain recombines TRBV20-1 with TRBJ1-1, with D uncertain. Trimming removed 7 bases at V and 1 base at J, with 16 bases between. This CDR3 is 14 amino acids long. Germline CDR1 DFQATT, CDR2 SNEGSKA (reference sequence). CDR3 protein: CSGEETRPNTEAFF. In DNA form, the CDR3 reads TGCAGTGGCGAGGAGACCCGCCCGAACACTGAAGCTTTCTTT.

This clonotype was observed a few times. The chain joins TRBV9 to TRBJ1-2; D not certain. Germline V CDR1 and CDR2: SGDLS, YYNGEE. V lost 4 bases and J lost 3, with 10 bases in between. The CDR3 is 13 amino acids. CDR3 residues: CASSKNWDYGYTF. In DNA, the CDR3 is TGTGCCAGCAGCAAGAACTGGGACTATGGCTACACCTTC.

This clonotype has only one observation. The chain joins TRBV6-1 to TRBJ1-1; possibly TRBD1 for D (6 bases). The CDR3 runs 14 residues. Per the germline V gene, CDR1 is MNHNS and CDR2 is SASEGT. The ends were cut back, 5 bases at V and 1 base at J, with 11 bases in the middle. As DNA, the CDR3 is TGTGCCAGCAGTCGACAGGACGCGAACACTGAAGCTTTCTTT. It specifies CASSRQDANTEAFF.

This clonotype was counted ten times or more. The V gene is TRBV6-1, the J gene TRBJ2-7; 9 nucleotides agree with TRBD1. Germline CDR1 reads MNHNS; CDR2 reads SASEGT. This CDR3 comprises 15 residues. The V segment lost 6 bases and the J segment 4 bases; nucleotides outside the gene matches: 10. The chain's CDR3 is CASRGQGNGFYEQYF. The CDR3 DNA reads TGTGCCAGCAGAGGACAGGGGAACGGATTTTACGAGCAGTACTTC.

CDR3 DNA: TGCAGTGCTCCCCGGGACAGGGGCACCGGGGAGCTGTTTTTT. It codes for CSAPRDRGTGELFF. V usage is TRBV20-1 and J usage is TRBJ2-2, with 10 positions matching TRBD1. V trimming: 5 bases; J trimming: 4 bases; junction bases outside the gene matches: 4. Germline CDR1 reads DFQATT; CDR2 reads SNEGSKA (reference sequence). This CDR3 is 14 amino acids long.

This chain links TRBV4-1 with TRBJ2-7, with 8 bases matching TRBD1. The CDR3 runs 13 residues. Germline-derived CDR1 and CDR2 are MGHRA and YSYEKL. Germline trimming cut 3 bases from V and 6 bases from J; bases unmatched to any gene: 4. CDR3: CASSQLQGGEQYF. The CDR3 coding sequence is TGCGCCAGCAGCCAGTTACAGGGGGGCGAGCAGTACTTC.

There are many counts of this clonotype. A much more abundant neighbour one base away suggests this may be a read error. The conserved phenylalanine or tryptophan normally closing the CDR3 is absent here, so this likely arose from a read error. This rearrangement joins TRBV6-1 to TRBJ1-1; no clear D gene. V was pared by 5 bases and J by 7 bases, with 11 bases between. The CDR3 is 12 residues long. Looked up from germline, CDR1 is MNHNS and CDR2 is SASEGT. Written as DNA, the CDR3 is TGTGCCAGCAGTCTCTCACAGAGTGAAGCTTTCCTT. The encoded protein is CASSLSQSEAFL.

This clonotype came up many times. The J gene is TRBJ1-5, the V gene TRBV19, with 10 bases matching TRBD1. The CDR3 covers 15 residues. V lost 8 bases and J lost 2; bases outside the gene matches: 6. Germline lookup yields CDR1 LNHDA and CDR2 SQIVND (reference sequence). The CDR3 is CASLEGTGGNQPQHF. CDR3 DNA: TGTGCCAGTCTGGAAGGGACAGGGGGCAATCAGCCCCAGCATTTT.

This clonotype was counted many times. This sequence joins TRBV11-2 and TRBJ1-3, with D perhaps matching TRBD1 (6 bases). The CDR3 has 16 amino acids. Trimming left V 1 base short and J 4 bases short, with 14 bases between. Per germline, CDR1 SGHAT and CDR2 FQNNGV. CDR3 loop: CASSLGKGGTGNTIYF. DNA of the CDR3: TGTGCCAGCAGCTTAGGGAAGGGGGGTACGGGAAACACCATATATTTT.

This clonotype was seen repeatedly, ten times or more. The chain is built from TRBV28 and TRBJ2-5, with 7 bases fitting TRBD2. Germline assignment: CDR1 MDHEN and CDR2 SYDVKM. J gave up 3 bases and V 2 bases, and 3 bases lay outside the gene matches. There are 14 residues in the CDR3. CDR3 sequence: CASSLAGAEETQYF. In DNA, the CDR3 is TGTGCCAGCAGTTTAGCGGGAGCGGAAGAGACCCAGTACTTC. Full variable domain (remainder filled in from reference TRBV28 and TRBJ2-5): DVKVTQSSRYLVKRTGEKVFLECVQDMDHENMFWYRQDPGLGLRLIYFSYDVKMKEKGDIPEGYSVSREKKERFSLILESASTNQTSMYLCASSLAGAEETQYFGPGTRLLVL.

This clonotype was detected ten times or more. This rearrangement joins TRBV6-1 to TRBJ1-5; possibly TRBD1 for D (5 bases). Germline-derived CDR1 and CDR2 are MNHNS and SASEGT. The CDR3 spans 13 residues. Trimming took 6 bases from V and 3 from J, leaving 9 bases between them. CDR3 protein: CASSQGTNQPQHF. The CDR3 bases are TGTGCCAGCAGCCAAGGGACCAATCAGCCCCAGCATTTT.

With regard to this clonotype: The junction departs from germline at one end; a sequencing error may be responsible. V usage is TRBV7-9 and J usage is TRBJ2-5; TRBD2 matches 7 bases. The germline V gene has CDR1 SEHNR and CDR2 FQNEAQ (reference sequence). This CDR3 has 13 residues. CDR3 in DNA: TGCGCCAGCAACTTAGCGGGCCAAGAGACCCAATACTTC. It yields the protein CASNLAGQETQYF.

This clonotype was found many times. This chain links TRBV12-3 or TRBV12-4 with TRBJ2-7; possible D gene TRBD2, 6 bases. This CDR3 is 15 amino acids long. Between the trimmed V and J ends, which lost 4 bases and 1 base, there was a span of 14 bases. CDR3 sequence reads: CASSSLWGDSYEQYF. CDR3 in DNA: TGTGCCAGCAGTTCCTTGTGGGGGGATTCCTACGAGCAGTACTTC.